This T cell receptor (beta chain) comes out of a study of T cell changes during pregnancy in multiple sclerosis. Deletions cut 2 bases from V and 5 bases from J, with 9 bases between. Germline values: CDR1 SGHTA, CDR2 FQGNSA. CDR3 length: 13 amino acids. Here immunoSEQ multiplex PCR was the method, and the copy in TCRdb shows in-frame clones only, minus some. This table holds tens of thousands of clones, around 92% found once. Sequencing used CD4+ T cells from peripheral blood mononuclear cells, obtained in the second trimester of pregnancy. The TCR comes from a female donor with multiple sclerosis, enrolled in a pregnancy study. The chain links TRBV7-2 to TRBJ1-1, with D tentatively TRBD1 (5 bases). The CDR3 loop is CASSLQGHTEAFF. Here the CDR3 DNA reads TGTGCCAGCAGCTTACAGGGCCATACTGAAGCTTTCTTT.